Described below is a single TCR beta chain sequence and its context. Its antigen is still unknown. Base qualities are not at hand, and no much larger clone is one base apart. This sample's time point label indicates: cycle 4 day 1 (C4D1), after 5 to 7 weeks of nivolumab. Relapse after autologous stem cell transplantation had occurred in all trial patients, and cohorts A, B and C were distinguished by prior brentuximab vedotin exposure. Magnetic negative selection with a Miltenyi CD8+ T cell isolation kit was used to purify CD8+ T cells from thawed PBMCs. The trial cohort was composed of approximately 60 patients with relapsed/refractory classical Hodgkin lymphoma, for whom complete response, partial response or progressive disease was recorded as best overall response. Nivolumab dosing was 3 mg/kg intravenously every 2 weeks, continuing until either disease progression or unacceptable toxicity. Trial patients were treated with single-agent nivolumab in the multi-cohort phase II CheckMate 205 trial. An independent review committee assessed best overall response by applying the 2007 International Working Group response criteria. PBMCs from the trial were collected at three points: immediately before nivolumab initiation (C1D1), and during therapy at cycle 2 day 1 and cycle 4 day 1. Peripheral blood was collected in 8 mL Vacutainer Cell Preparation Tubes, from which PBMCs were isolated by centrifugation and then cryopreserved. Purified CD4+ and CD8+ fractions were prepared only for cases with an additional available PBMC sample. On LS columns in a quadroMACS separator, the magnetically labelled cells were depleted, and the flow-through was collected as the purified fraction.

This record comes from a study of PD-1 blockade in classical Hodgkin lymphoma (dated by TCRdb to the early 2020s). General notes on the study: To define a peripheral blood immune signature of response to PD-1 blockade in classical Hodgkin lymphoma, the study combined TCR beta sequencing with CyTOF. The full study reports these points: The study was limited to a single clinical trial cohort, and causes of repertoire differences, possibly disease activity or prior therapy, remained undefined. Baseline diversity similar to that of newly diagnosed patients was observed in trial patients achieving complete response, whereas significantly lower diversity was observed in partial responders and progressors. Baseline TCR diversity was reported to be lower in newly diagnosed patients than in healthy donors and to be lower still in relapsed/refractory patients. Lower diversity was observed in patients in whom nivolumab was started less than 1 year after ASCT, and these patients were excluded from later analyses so that confounding by immune reconstitution would be avoided. By C4D1, a significant rise was seen in CD4+ TCR diversity but not in CD8+ TCR diversity (p=0.0027 vs p=0.16), and the rise was most apparent among complete responders (p=0.02).

Genomic DNA was extracted with the Qiagen DNeasy kit from unsorted PBMCs and from negatively selected CD4+ and CD8+ fractions. TCR beta CDR3 regions were subjected to amplification by immunoSEQ multiplex PCR with primers that anneal to V and J segments. A synthetic immune receptor repertoire was used to minimize amplification bias, and any remaining bias was removed computationally after sequencing. As for the original processing: Repertoire diversity was quantified as the Shannon entropy index using custom Python scripts. Unsorted, CD4+ and CD8+ repertoires were examined separately, except in combined analyses, for which CD4+ and CD8+ sequences were merged in silico. A clone counted as expanded when the clone's frequency after treatment rose at least 2-fold relative to C1D1, and clones undetected at baseline were given a pseudocount of 0.5. Clones with 0 or 1 copy at C1D1 were defined as singleton clones, while clones with 2 or more copies were defined as non-singleton clones. Clones expanded in unsorted samples were annotated as CD4+, CD8+ or unknown by matching protein sequences in sorted samples from the same patient. Wilcoxon tests on paired samples were used to test changes in diversity from C1D1 to C4D1. Here the immuneACCESS table is served through TCRdb, limited to in-frame sequences with V and J called. Missing clones are a known gap in these copies; in checked studies unresolved V genes cover under half, and the rest lacks a known reason. That table gives V, J and clone size, and the DNA gave D and trimming. The sample table records about 12,000 clones; around 84% of these occur just once. 30% to 45% of the sample rests with the top ten.

The material sequenced was CD8+ T cells from blood, taken before the fourth cycle of nivolumab. The TCR originated in a human donor with classical Hodgkin lymphoma. The donor label of this sample is uncertain.

In nucleotide form, the sequence is TGTGCCAGCAGCCCCCTTAGGGGCTCCTACGAGCAGTACTTC. Translated, it gives CASSPLRGSYEQYF. The chain is made from TRBV7-8 and TRBJ2-7, with a tentative D gene TRBD1 over 5 matching bases. The junction shows trimming of 5 bases on V and 0 bases on J, plus 11 bases between the germline ends. CDR1 and CDR2, per the germline V gene, are SGHVS and FQNEAQ. There are 14 amino acids in the CDR3, from cysteine to phenylalanine inclusive. Only CDR3 DNA remains: 42 bases, in frame from the first base.